Listed here are 7 T cell receptor beta chains from one sample, sequenced in a study. TCRdb used MiXCR to reprocess the RT-PCR reads, holding one entry per CDR3 protein. The data hold 650,000 to 800,000 distinct CDR3 sequences, with approximately 15% observed a single time. Sequences were obtained from memory CD4+ T cells from blood. The receptor source for this set is a female donor in good health, serving as a healthy control.

The table lists this clonotype with many counts. The chain joins TRBV10-3 to TRBJ2-3; D ambiguous. Trimming removed 3 bases at V and 2 bases at J, with 0 bases between. There are 11 residues in the CDR3. The germline CDR1 and CDR2 sequences are ENHRY and SYGVKD. This CDR3 is CAISDTDTQYF. DNA for the CDR3: TGTGCCATCAGTGACACAGATACGCAGTATTTT.

This clonotype came up a few times. The chain recombines TRBV27 with TRBJ1-2; TRBD1 matches 8 bases. The CDR3 contains 14 residues. The germline V gene has CDR1 MNHEY and CDR2 SMNVEV (reference sequence). J lost 6 bases, V lost 7 bases, and 10 bases had no gene match. CDR3 bases: TGTGCCAGCACCCCGAGGACAGGGAGCCATGGCTACACCTTC. Translation gives CASTPRTGSHGYTF.

This clonotype was seen repeatedly, ten times or more. The chain links TRBV6-5 to TRBJ2-1, with TRBD2 matching over 9 bases. V was pared by 6 bases and J by 2 bases, with 5 bases of the junction left unmatched. Germline V gene lookup returns CDR1 MNHEY and CDR2 SVGAGI. The CDR3 is made up of 15 amino acids. The CDR3 is CASSVAGVTYNEQFF. CDR3 DNA: TGTGCCAGCAGCGTAGCGGGAGTCACCTACAATGAGCAGTTCTTC.

This clonotype has a handful of counts. The gene calls are TRBV2 and TRBJ2-2; no clear D. Germline loops: CDR1 SNHLY, CDR2 FYNNEI. V was cut by 1 base and J by 2 bases, with 8 bases left in between. This CDR3 comprises 15 residues. CDR3 coding DNA: TGTGCCAGCAGTGAAGTAAGAGTTAACACCGGGGAGCTGTTTTTT. Its translation: CASSEVRVNTGELFF.

The CDR3 DNA follows: TGTGCCAGCAGGGAGATCTCCAACACTGAAGCTTTCTTT. Its protein product is CASREISNTEAFF. V and J are TRBV28 and TRBJ1-1; D remains ambiguous. Germline V lookup: CDR1 MDHEN, CDR2 SYDVKM. This CDR3 has 13 residues. V was trimmed by 6 bases and J by 2 bases, leaving 10 bases between them.

This clonotype has only a few counts. The V gene is TRBV4-2, the J gene TRBJ2-7; 7 positions agree with TRBD2. The CDR3 totals 16 residues. V shed 1 base, J shed 3 bases, and the junction held 9 bases outside the gene matches. Germline V gives CDR1 LGHNA, CDR2 YNFKEQ. CDR3 in amino acids: CASSQVVAGDSYEQYF. CDR3 nucleotide sequence: TGTGCCAGCAGCCAAGTCGTAGCGGGTGATAGCTACGAGCAGTACTTC.

The CDR3: CASSFSDRGGNSPLHF. In nucleotides, the CDR3 is TGTGCCAGCAGCTTTTCTGACAGGGGTGGCAATTCACCCCTCCACTTT. The genes are TRBV7-8 and TRBJ1-6; 8 bases are a match to TRBD1. From germline, CDR1 is SGHVS and CDR2 FQNEAQ. V lost 3 bases and J lost 7; bases outside the gene matches: 8. The CDR3 runs 16 residues.